This T cell receptor (beta chain) was sequenced in a study of blood T cell repertoires in COVID-19. Using immunoSEQ multiplex PCR, the repertoire was profiled, and TCRdb retains in-frame clones only, with some absent. The sample shows about 330,000 clones, around 90% of them seen only once. Per the germline V gene, CDR1 is SGHNT and CDR2 is YYREEE (reference sequence). This CDR3 comprises 11 residues. The V gene lost 9 bases and the J gene lost 4 bases, with 10 bases spanning the gap. This sequence was found in a young man who had recovered from COVID-19. The material sequenced was PBMCs or T cells enriched from blood (not recorded which). V gene TRBV5-4 combines with J gene TRBJ1-1; D not certain. CDR3 coding DNA: TGTGCCACGGACTCGGGCACTGAAGCTTTCTTT. It specifies CATDSGTEAFF.